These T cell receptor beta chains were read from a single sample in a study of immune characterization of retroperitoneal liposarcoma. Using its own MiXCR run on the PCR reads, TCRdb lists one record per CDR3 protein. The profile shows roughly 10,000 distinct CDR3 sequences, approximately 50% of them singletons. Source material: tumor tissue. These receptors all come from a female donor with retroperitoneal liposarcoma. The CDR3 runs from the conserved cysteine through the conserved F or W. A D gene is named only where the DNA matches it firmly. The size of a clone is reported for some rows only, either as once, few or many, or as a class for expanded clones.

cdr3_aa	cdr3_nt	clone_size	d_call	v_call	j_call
CASSQDTGEGSYNEQFF	TGTGCCAGCAGCCAAGATACGGGGGAGGGCTCCTACAATGAGCAGTTCTTC	.	TRBD2	TRBV4-1	TRBJ2-1
CAISGRGLAGGNEQFF	TGTGCCATCAGTGGCCGGGGACTAGCGGGGGGCAATGAGCAGTTCTTC	.	TRBD2	TRBV10-3	TRBJ2-1
CASSLDATTSRETQYF	TGTGCCAGCAGCTTAGATGCCACCACCTCGCGGGAGACCCAGTACTTC	large	.	TRBV7-2	TRBJ2-5
CASVGGDSSYEQYF	TGTGCCTCGGTGGGGGGGGACAGCTCCTACGAGCAGTACTTC	medium-sized	.	TRBV6-1	TRBJ2-7
CASSLSRGLLNEQFF	TGTGCCAGCAGTTTATCCAGGGGACTCCTAAATGAGCAGTTCTTC	.	.	TRBV27	TRBJ2-1
CASAPITSLEETQFF	TGTGCCAGCGCGCCCATCACTTCCCTTGAGGAGACCCAGTTCTTC	.	.	TRBV12-3/TRBV12-4	TRBJ2-1
CASSLKGKAEQYF	TGTGCCAGCAGCTTAAAGGGGAAAGCTGAGCAGTACTTC	.	.	TRBV7-6	TRBJ2-7
CASSWTLGELFF	TGTGCCAGCAGCTGGACACTCGGGGAGCTGTTTTTT	once	.	TRBV6-1	TRBJ2-2
CASSPDGTLINIQYF	TGTGCCAGCAGCCCAGATGGGACACTAATAAACATTCAGTACTTC	few	.	TRBV11-3	TRBJ2-4
CASSVSSTDTQYF	TGTGCCAGCAGTGTGAGCAGCACAGATACGCAGTATTTT	medium-sized	.	TRBV6-1	TRBJ2-3
CASSSSQREQYF	TGTGCCAGCAGTTCATCCCAGCGTGAGCAGTACTTC	few	.	TRBV6-5	TRBJ2-7
CASREGTSQTGELFF	TGTGCCAGCAGAGAGGGGACCTCTCAAACCGGGGAGCTGTTTTTT	.	.	TRBV6-1	TRBJ2-2
CASSRTSSDNSPLHF	TGTGCCAGCAGTAGGACCTCCTCCGATAATTCACCCCTCCACTTT	.	.	TRBV12-3/TRBV12-4	TRBJ1-6
CASTGDREAFF	TGCGCCAGCACTGGGGACAGGGAAGCTTTCTTT	.	TRBD1	TRBV10-2	TRBJ1-1
CASSARGGETQYF	TGTGCCAGCAGTGCCAGGGGAGGAGAGACCCAGTACTTC	.	.	TRBV6-1	TRBJ2-5
CASSSGMTGRSLAEQFF	TGTGCCAGCAGTTCCGGAATGACAGGGCGTTCCTTGGCTGAGCAGTTCTTC	.	TRBD1	TRBV7-2	TRBJ2-1
CASSEEWGGKYNEQFF	TGTGCCAGCAGTGAAGAATGGGGAGGCAAGTACAATGAGCAGTTCTTC	few	.	TRBV6-1	TRBJ2-1
CASSAGPNNEQFF	TGTGCCAGCAGCGCGGGACCCAACAATGAGCAGTTCTTC	.	.	TRBV7-2	TRBJ2-1
CASSSRPGGVYEQFF	TGTGCCAGCAGCTCACGCCCAGGGGGGGTGTACGAGCAGTTCTTC	medium-sized	.	TRBV7-2	TRBJ2-1
CASSLDNGGYNEQYF	TGTGCCAGCAGCTTAGACAACGGGGGCTACAATGAGCAGTACTTC	many	.	TRBV7-2	TRBJ2-5
CASNPPGGTQYF	TGTGCCAGCAACCCCCCGGGGGGGACCCAGTACTTC	medium-sized	TRBD2	TRBV7-2	TRBJ2-5
CASRREAGGNEQFF	TGTGCCAGCCGGAGAGAGGCGGGTGGGAATGAGCAGTTCTTC	.	.	TRBV6-4	TRBJ2-1
CASSFQGYEQYF	TGTGCCAGCAGCTTCCAGGGGTACGAGCAGTACTTC	once	.	TRBV7-2	TRBJ2-7
CAAGDRGYSSYNEQFF	TGTGCCGCCGGGGACAGGGGATACAGCTCCTACAATGAGCAGTTCTTC	.	TRBD1	TRBV12-3/TRBV12-4	TRBJ2-1
CASTPTSRSSYEQYF	TGTGCCAGCACCCCCACTAGCCGGAGCTCCTACGAGCAGTACTTC	few	.	TRBV6-1	TRBJ2-7
CASSPLLAGGTYEQFF	TGTGCCAGCAGTCCGCTACTAGCGGGAGGGACCTACGAGCAGTTCTTC	.	TRBD2	TRBV12-3/TRBV12-4	TRBJ2-1
CASTVAGSNNEQYF	TGTGCCAGCACGGTAGCGGGGAGTAACAATGAGCAGTACTTC	medium-sized	TRBD2	TRBV12-3/TRBV12-4	TRBJ2-7
CASSPPTGFSEQFF	TGTGCCAGCAGCCCCCCGACAGGTTTTTCGGAGCAGTTCTTC	few	.	TRBV7-2	TRBJ2-1
CASSLEGRSPLETQYF	TGTGCCAGCAGCTTAGAGGGCCGGAGCCCGTTGGAGACCCAGTACTTC	medium-sized	.	TRBV7-8	TRBJ2-5
CASSLGPLNTEAFF	TGTGCCAGCAGCTTAGGACCGCTTAACACTGAAGCTTTCTTT	.	.	TRBV7-2	TRBJ1-1
CASSLDRGTDTQYF	TGTGCCAGCAGCTTGGACAGGGGCACAGATACGCAGTATTTT	medium-sized	TRBD1	TRBV7-2	TRBJ2-3
CASSEYNRGSEQFF	TGTGCCAGCAGTGAATACAACAGGGGGTCCGAGCAGTTCTTC	once	TRBD1	TRBV6-1	TRBJ2-1
CASSYSQNSPLHF	TGTGCCAGCAGTTACTCCCAAAATTCACCCCTCCACTTT	.	.	TRBV6-5	TRBJ1-6
CASSLGVTTGELFF	TGTGCCAGCAGCTTAGGGGTAACCACCGGGGAGCTGTTTTTT	few	.	TRBV7-6	TRBJ2-2
CASRTYGIGLGNEKLFF	TGTGCCAGCAGAACATATGGGATAGGGCTGGGTAATGAAAAACTGTTTTTT	.	.	TRBV27	TRBJ1-4
CASSFRTSGVNEQYF	TGTGCCAGCAGTTTTCGGACTAGCGGGGTTAATGAGCAGTACTTC	few	TRBD2	TRBV12-3/TRBV12-4	TRBJ2-5
CASRGGGDGHNEQYF	TGTGCCAGCAGGGGGGGTGGGGACGGCCACAATGAGCAGTACTTC	.	.	TRBV28	TRBJ2-7
CASSRDRGYEQYF	TGTGCCAGCAGTCGGGACAGGGGATACGAGCAGTACTTC	.	TRBD1	TRBV27	TRBJ2-7
CASSFYGRGLETDTQYF	TGTGCCAGCAGCTTCTATGGACGAGGACTAGAGACAGATACGCAGTATTTT	.	TRBD2	TRBV7-3	TRBJ2-3
CASRLTPVLGTDTQYF	TGTGCCAGCAGACTTACGCCTGTACTAGGAACAGATACGCAGTATTTT	.	.	TRBV7-4	TRBJ2-3
CVSSYSTPGRGGSEQYF	TGTGTCAGCAGTTACTCGACCCCGGGCCGGGGGGGCTCCGAGCAGTACTTC	.	TRBD2	TRBV6-5	TRBJ2-7
CASSLNSAAGGEQYF	TGTGCCAGCAGCTTAAACTCGGCGGCAGGCGGCGAGCAGTACTTC	.	.	TRBV7-4	TRBJ2-7
CASSLSVSGRGYNEQFF	TGTGCCAGCAGTTTATCGGTTAGCGGGAGGGGTTACAATGAGCAGTTCTTC	.	TRBD2	TRBV27	TRBJ2-1
CASSSGVAGDNEQFF	TGTGCCAGCAGTTCCGGAGTAGCGGGAGACAATGAGCAGTTCTTC	.	TRBD2	TRBV6-5	TRBJ2-1
CASSPGLAGVGEQFF	TGTGCCAGCAGCCCAGGACTAGCGGGAGTGGGCGAGCAGTTCTTC	.	TRBD2	TRBV7-2	TRBJ2-1
CASSARAESTGELFF	TGTGCCAGCAGTGCCCGCGCGGAGAGTACCGGGGAGCTGTTTTTT	few	.	TRBV6-1	TRBJ2-2
CASSLRQGGYEQFF	TGTGCCAGCAGCTTACGCCAGGGGGGATACGAGCAGTTCTTC	medium-sized	.	TRBV7-6	TRBJ2-1
CASSYLSNYGYTF	TGTGCCAGCAGTTACCTCAGTAACTATGGCTACACCTTC	once	.	TRBV6-8	TRBJ1-2
CASSYSTLTSGGDQETQYF	TGTGCCAGCAGTTACTCTACCTTGACTAGCGGGGGGGACCAAGAGACCCAGTACTTC	.	TRBD2	TRBV6-5	TRBJ2-5
CASSSFHSTGTNEKLFF	TGTGCCAGCAGTTCATTCCATTCCACGGGGACAAATGAAAAACTGTTTTTT	.	.	TRBV6-6	TRBJ1-4
CASSYSRSPGLAGGQYEQYF	TGTGCCAGCAGTTACTCGAGATCTCCGGGACTAGCGGGGGGGCAGTATGAGCAGTACTTC	few	TRBD2	TRBV6-6	TRBJ2-7
CASSYQGTSEQFF	TGTGCCAGCAGTTACCAAGGGACTTCTGAGCAGTTCTTC	.	.	TRBV6-5	TRBJ2-1